This paragraph reports one T cell receptor (beta chain). Germline lookup yields CDR1 LNHDA and CDR2 SQIVND (reference sequence). Trimming shortened V by 3 bases and J by 8 bases, and 16 bases separated the two germline ends. This CDR3 is 14 amino acids long. This entry is derived from a study of blood T cells in healthy people across ages. The use of a sample-barcoded 5' primer and a J-beta primer mix characterized a second PCR of roughly 6 to 12 cycles. Each cDNA molecule was tagged by a template-switch adaptor with 12 random nucleotides. TCRdb re-called the 5' RACE reads with MiXCR, one entry per CDR3 protein. Here the sample spans 700,000 to 900,000 distinct CDR3 sequences, 20% to 30% being singletons. The donors, all healthy, were Caucasians living in Russia, aged roughly 6 to 95. The extraction recovered at least 5.5 micrograms of total RNA per sample. The same data also went into a second study, on T cells of mothers and their children. That study adds: Six children, together with their three healthy Caucasian mothers, made up the donors.

The chain uses TRBV19 and TRBJ1-2, with a weak D call TRBD1 (6 bases). Source material: blood. This sequence originates from a boy under 18 in good health. DNA for the CDR3: TGTGCCAGTAGTATCCTCAACAGGGATGGAGGCTACACCTTC. Protein sequence: CASSILNRDGGYTF.